This T cell receptor (beta chain) was documented in a study of vaccination effects on CD4 cells after COVID-19. Study-level findings and limits: The study found marked clonal contraction of infection- and vaccine-induced clones late after vaccination.

With regard to this clone: Its antigen is unidentified.

Clones were sequenced by immunoSEQ multiplex PCR, and TCRdb holds only the in-frame ones, with some missing. The sample yields some 23,000 clones, roughly 75% seen once. Cultured cells yielded isolated CD4+ T cells after more than nine days. Absence of prior SARS-CoV-2 infection characterized the vaccine recipients, who showed negative nucleocapsid antibodies. V gave up 2 bases and J gave up 5 bases; unmatched junction bases: 8. This CDR3 contains 14 residues. The germline V gene has CDR1 GTSNPN and CDR2 SVGIG (reference sequence). This specimen consisted of CD4+ T cells from PBMCs cultured without peptide, obtained before COVID-19 vaccination. The receptor was derived from a human donor who received a COVID-19 vaccine. This chain links TRBV30 with TRBJ2-7, with 8 nucleotides matching TRBD1. The CDR3 loop is CAWSPQGQGHEQYF. For the CDR3, the DNA is TGTGCCTGGAGTCCCCAAGGACAGGGACACGAGCAGTACTTC.